This TCR beta chain emerged from a study of blood T cell repertoires in COVID-19. At the level of the study: Acute and convalescent COVID-19 specimens originated in the United States, Italy and Spain. PBMCs, B-cell-depleted T cells, or T cells were the source of the cDNA or gDNA that made up the material.

In the authors' workflow: Reference gene primers were amplified, and this amplification served to estimate nucleated cell counts. Libraries were prepared by immunoSEQ multiplex PCR; TCRdb keeps only in-frame clonotypes and omits some of them. V and J calls and clone size are those listed in that table; D and trimming were worked out from the DNA. The repertoire holds some 65,000 clones, with 80% to 95% as singletons. The CDR3 spans 17 residues. Germline V gene data show CDR1 as MNHEY and CDR2 as SMNVEV (reference sequence). V dropped 0 bases and J dropped 5 bases, with 19 bases sitting between them. Source material: peripheral blood. The TCR sequence derives from a man in his sixties or seventies with active COVID-19. J is TRBJ2-5 and V is TRBV27; a possible D gene is TRBD1 (5 bases). CDR3 residues: CASSLSGRTWFGETQYF. The CDR3 nucleotides are TGTGCCAGCAGTTTATCTGGTCGGACATGGTTTGGGGAGACCCAGTACTTC.